This T cell receptor (beta chain) was documented in a study of T cell responses to AZD1222 COVID-19 vaccine. General study results and limits: A reported finding is that nearly half of spike-specific TCRs target unmutated variant regions.

Clones were sequenced by immunoSEQ multiplex PCR, and TCRdb holds only the in-frame ones, with some missing. The sample has roughly 50,000 clones, 86% seen once. About this clone itself: Antigen unknown.

The clonotype comes from an adult who received the AZD1222 COVID-19 vaccine. The material was peripheral blood, obtained 28 days after the second AZD1222 dose.

CDR3 bases: TGTGCCAGCAGCCCTACGACGGGACGCGTCTACAATGAGCAGTTCTTC. It yields the protein CASSPTTGRVYNEQFF. The chain has TRBV6-6 and TRBJ2-1; D tentatively fits TRBD1 or TRBD2 (5 bases each). The CDR3 has 16 amino acids. The germline CDR1 and CDR2 sequences are MNHNY and SVGAGI (reference sequence). V was cut by 6 bases and J by 3 bases, with 18 bases left in between.